The source of this T cell receptor beta chain is a study of CD8+ T cells in alopecia areata. As for treatment: oral pan-JAK inhibitor, 5-10 mg twice daily. The CDR3 runs to 10 residues. Germline V lookup: CDR1 LNHNV, CDR2 YYDKDF (reference sequence). V was cut by 5 bases and J by 4 bases, with 0 bases left in between. Extracted from the samples, RNA was reverse transcribed into cDNA to serve as the sequencing template. TCRdb's copy holds only in-frame clones and misses some; the assay was immunoSEQ multiplex PCR. The sample lists about 190,000 clones; around 60% were seen once. The TCR originated in a human donor with alopecia areata. The chain joins TRBV15 to TRBJ1-3; D ambiguous. This material consisted of CD4+ T cells sorted from blood, taken at week 4, from a patient treated with tofacitinib. The CDR3 nucleotides are TGTGCCACCAGCGGAAACACCATATATTTT. This gives the protein CATSGNTIYF.